Shown below are 22 T cell receptor beta chains from a single sample sequenced in a study of blood T cell repertoires in COVID-19. Clones were read by immunoSEQ multiplex PCR, and TCRdb kept only the in-frame ones, dropping some. This table has roughly 150,000 clones, roughly 80% appearing once. Sequenced material: peripheral blood. These receptor sequences come from a man between 65 and 79 years old with acute or convalescent COVID-19.

The CDR3 region has the DNA TGTGCCAGCAGCCAGGACAGGGCGCCCCAAGAGACCCAGTACTTC. Translation gives CASSQDRAPQETQYF. The chain joins TRBV14 to TRBJ2-5; TRBD1 aligns across 8 bases. Trimming cost V 3 bases and J 1 base; bases outside gene matches: 4. This CDR3 contains 15 residues. Germline V CDR1 and CDR2: SGHDN, FVKESK.

The rearrangement joins TRBV20-1 to TRBJ2-1; 9 bases agree with TRBD2. The CDR3 is 15 amino acids. Per the germline V gene, CDR1 is DFQATT and CDR2 is SNEGSKA (reference sequence). J lost 9 bases, V lost 3 bases, and 12 bases had no gene match. The CDR3 is CSASPGRAGGGEQFF. The CDR3 region has the DNA TGCAGTGCTAGTCCGGGGCGAGCGGGAGGAGGTGAGCAGTTCTTC.

J is TRBJ1-2 and V is TRBV27, with 8 nucleotides matching TRBD1. The junction had 2 bases not matched to a gene; V was cut back by 5 bases and J by 6 bases. Looked up from germline, CDR1 is MNHEY and CDR2 is SMNVEV (reference sequence). This CDR3 spans 12 amino acids. This CDR3 reads CASSMTGDGYTF. The CDR3 DNA follows: TGTGCCAGCAGTATGACAGGGGATGGCTACACCTTC.

The chain uses TRBV12-3 or TRBV12-4 and TRBJ2-7; D ambiguous. This CDR3 region has 11 residues. V lost 6 bases and J 7 bases, leaving 10 bases between the germline ends. CDR3 protein: CASSLMREQYF. The CDR3, as DNA: TGTGCCAGCAGCCTTATGAGGGAGCAGTACTTC.

This clone was counted a single time. The rearrangement links TRBV4-1 to TRBJ1-1; 8 bases are shared with TRBD1. Germline CDR1 reads MGHRA; CDR2 reads YSYEKL. V shed 0 bases, J shed 1 base, and the junction held 4 bases outside the gene matches. This CDR3 is 16 amino acids long. The CDR3 nucleotides are TGCGCCAGCAGCCAAGATCCCGGGACAGGGAACACTGAAGCTTTCTTT. It yields the protein CASSQDPGTGNTEAFF.

The chain carries TRBV12-3 or TRBV12-4 and TRBJ1-5; no firm D call. Trimming cost V 2 bases and J 6 bases, with 8 bases left between them. The CDR3 has 13 amino acids. The CDR3 sequence is CASSLSVGQPQHF. CDR3 sequence (DNA): TGTGCCAGCAGTTTATCTGTCGGTCAGCCCCAGCATTTT.

The rearrangement links TRBV5-8 to TRBJ2-3, with 10 positions matching TRBD2. Germline values: CDR1 SGHTS, CDR2 YDEGEE. The CDR3 has 16 residues. V trimming: 4 bases; J trimming: 5 bases; junction bases outside the gene matches: 10. The CDR3 spells CASSPPSGSKGDTQYF. CDR3 nucleotides: TGTGCCAGCAGCCCCCCTAGCGGGAGTAAGGGAGATACGCAGTATTTT.

This clone was observed a handful of times. The J gene is TRBJ2-3, the V gene TRBV5-4; 11 positions match TRBD2. V dropped 2 bases and J dropped 3; count of bases not matched to a gene: 2. The germline CDR1 and CDR2 sequences are SGHNT and YYREEE (reference sequence). CDR3 length: 15 amino acids. The CDR3 protein is CASSFRTSGTDTQYF. DNA for the CDR3: TGTGCCAGCAGCTTTCGGACTAGCGGGACAGATACGCAGTATTTT.

The chain uses TRBV10-2 and TRBJ2-5, with TRBD2 matching 9 bases. This CDR3 is 15 amino acids long. The trim removed 1 base at V and 5 bases at J, leaving 5 bases unmatched. CDR1 and CDR2 (germline): WSHSY, SAAADI. The chain's CDR3 is CASSELRGGRETQYF. CDR3 nucleotides: TGCGCCAGCAGTGAGTTGCGGGGGGGCCGTGAGACCCAGTACTTC.

The chain uses TRBV11-3 and TRBJ2-5, with 10 positions matching TRBD2. Per germline, CDR1 SGHNT and CDR2 YENEEA. V lost 5 bases and J lost 3; bases outside the gene matches: 15. The CDR3 spans 18 residues. In DNA form, the CDR3 reads TGTGCCAGCAGCGGCTTTAACAGATGGACTAGCGGAGAAGAGACCCAGTACTTC. Translation: CASSGFNRWTSGEETQYF.

The chain recombines TRBV7-9 with TRBJ1-2, with D possibly TRBD1 on 5 matching bases. Deletions cut 3 bases from V and 4 bases from J, with 15 bases between. The CDR3 length is 15 residues. The germline gives CDR1 SEHNR, CDR2 FQNEAQ (reference sequence). The CDR3 DNA reads TGTGCCAGCAGCTTCGGAGGGGCAGCCTCCTATGGCTACACCTTC. Its protein is CASSFGGAASYGYTF.

This clone was picked up many times. The chain recombines TRBV7-3 with TRBJ2-6; the D gene is possibly TRBD1 (5 bases). CDR3 length: 16 amino acids. CDR1 SGHTA and CDR2 FQGTGA come from the germline V gene. V was cut by 3 bases and J by 4 bases, with 13 bases left in between. The CDR3 region is CASSFGPGSGANVLTF. The DNA of the CDR3 is TGTGCCAGCAGCTTTGGACCAGGGTCAGGGGCCAACGTCCTGACTTTC.

The rearrangement joins TRBV5-1 to TRBJ1-1, with TRBD1 identical over 7 bases. Germline lookup yields CDR1 SGHRS and CDR2 YFSETQ. The CDR3 spans 14 residues. Trimming at V came to 4 bases and at J to 0 bases, leaving 3 bases not matched to a gene. The CDR3 spells CASSPGTVNTEAFF. In DNA form, the CDR3 reads TGCGCCAGCAGCCCCGGGACAGTGAACACTGAAGCTTTCTTT.

In this sample, this clone turned up a few times. The chain joins TRBV4-2 to TRBJ2-7; D is unresolved. Per the germline V gene, CDR1 is LGHNA and CDR2 is YNFKEQ. The CDR3 length is 14 residues. The V and J ends lost 0 bases and 4 bases respectively, with 10 bases between them. The CDR3 loop is CASSQEFLSYEQYF. As DNA, the CDR3 is TGTGCCAGCAGCCAAGAATTCCTTTCGTACGAGCAGTACTTC.

V and J are TRBV5-1 and TRBJ2-3, with 8 bases aligning to TRBD2. This CDR3 is built from 15 residues. The V gene's germline CDR1 is SGHRS and CDR2 YFSETQ. V dropped 1 base and J dropped 2; count of bases not matched to a gene: 3. The CDR3 nucleotides are TGCGCCAGCAGCTTGACGGGGGGGAACACAGATACGCAGTATTTT. This gives the protein CASSLTGGNTDTQYF. Complete variable domain (other parts from reference TRBV5-1 and TRBJ2-3): KAGVTQTPRYLIKTRGQQVTLSCSPISGHRSVSWYQQTPGQGLQFLFEYFSETQRNKGNFPGRFSGRQFSNSRSEMNVSTLELGDSALYLCASSLTGGNTDTQYFGPGTRLTVL.

In its sample, this clone was seen many times. The chain's CDR3 is CASSRDRVNTEAFF. CDR3 in DNA: TGCGCCAGCAGCCGGGACAGGGTAAACACTGAAGCTTTCTTT. The chain has TRBV5-1 and TRBJ1-1, with TRBD1 matching over 9 bases. Per the germline V gene, CDR1 is SGHRS and CDR2 is YFSETQ. The J segment lost 2 bases and the V segment lost 4 bases, leaving 3 bases of the junction unmatched. CDR3 size: 14 residues.

V usage is TRBV4-1 and J usage is TRBJ2-1; 7 nucleotides line up with TRBD1. V shed 0 bases and J 0 bases; nucleotides not matched to a gene: 2. The CDR3 totals 16 residues. The germline V gene encodes CDR1 MGHRA and CDR2 YSYEKL. CDR3 loop: CASSQDPGGSYNEQFF. The CDR3 nucleotides read TGCGCCAGCAGCCAAGATCCAGGGGGCTCCTACAATGAGCAGTTCTTC.

This clone came up a few times. This rearrangement joins TRBV10-2 to TRBJ2-2, with 14 nucleotides matching TRBD2. The germline V gene encodes CDR1 WSHSY and CDR2 SAAADI. Trimming cost V 6 bases and J 4 bases; bases outside gene matches: 1. This CDR3 has 15 residues. CDR3 protein: CASRTSGGGTGELFF. CDR3 DNA: TGCGCCAGCAGGACTAGCGGGGGGGGCACCGGGGAGCTGTTTTTT.

This chain's CDR3 is CASRRLAGDYEQYF. CDR3 bases: TGTGCCAGCAGGAGACTAGCGGGAGACTACGAGCAGTACTTC. The chain combines TRBV6-5 with TRBJ2-7; 12 positions agree with TRBD2. The CDR3 loop spans 14 amino acids. Losses at the gene ends were 6 bases for V and 3 bases for J; bases not matched to a gene: 3. Germline loops: CDR1 MNHEY, CDR2 SVGAGI.

This clone was picked up one time. The rearrangement joins TRBV19 to TRBJ1-1; D unclear. The CDR3 consists of 14 residues. V lost 9 bases and J 1 base, leaving 15 bases between the germline ends. Germline V CDR1 and CDR2: LNHDA, SQIVND (reference sequence). The CDR3 DNA follows: TGTGCCAGGCTCCGGATCCCGGGGAACACTGAAGCTTTCTTT. Protein product: CARLRIPGNTEAFF.

The V gene is TRBV3-1 (or the pseudogene TRBV3-2), the J gene TRBJ1-3; tentatively, D is TRBD1 (6 bases). CDR1 and CDR2 (germline): LGHDT, YNNKEL (reference sequence). V was shortened by 3 bases and J by 5 bases, with 17 bases between the two germline ends. The CDR3 covers 16 residues. CDR3: CASSQVPDSPRNTIYF. CDR3 nucleotides: TGTGCCAGCAGCCAGGTCCCGGACAGTCCTAGAAACACCATATATTTT.

V is TRBV7-3 and J is TRBJ2-5; 9 positions agree with TRBD2. This CDR3 contains 13 residues. J gave up 14 bases and V 8 bases, and 15 bases lay outside the gene matches. Germline V gives CDR1 SGHTA, CDR2 FQGTGA. The CDR3 sequence: CASGQFGTSMSYF. CDR3 nucleotide sequence: TGTGCCAGCGGCCAATTCGGGACTAGCATGAGTTACTTC. The variable domain in full, completed from reference TRBV7-3 and TRBJ2-5, reads GAGVSQTPSNKVTEKGKYVELRCDPISGHTALYWYRQSLGQGPEFLIYFQGTGAADDSGLPNDRFFAVRPEGSVSTLKIQRTERGDSAVYLCASGQFGTSMSYFGPGTRLLVL.